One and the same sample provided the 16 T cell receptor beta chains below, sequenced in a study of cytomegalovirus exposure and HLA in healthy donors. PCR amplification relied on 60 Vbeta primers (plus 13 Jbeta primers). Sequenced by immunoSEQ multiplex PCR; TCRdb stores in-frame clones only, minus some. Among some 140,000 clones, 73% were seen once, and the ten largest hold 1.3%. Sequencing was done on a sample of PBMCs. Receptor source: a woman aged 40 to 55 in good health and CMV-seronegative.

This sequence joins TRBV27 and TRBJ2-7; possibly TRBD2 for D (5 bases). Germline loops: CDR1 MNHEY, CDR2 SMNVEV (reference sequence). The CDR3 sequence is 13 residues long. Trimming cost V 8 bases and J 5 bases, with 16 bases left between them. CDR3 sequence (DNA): TGTGCCAGCGCCACGGGGTGGTTGCACGAGCAGTACTTC. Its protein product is CASATGWLHEQYF.

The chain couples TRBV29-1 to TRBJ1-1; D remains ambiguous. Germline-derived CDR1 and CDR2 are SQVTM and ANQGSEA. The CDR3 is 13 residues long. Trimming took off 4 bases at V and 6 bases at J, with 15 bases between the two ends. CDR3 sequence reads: CSVGAWEDSEAFF. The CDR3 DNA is TGCAGCGTTGGGGCGTGGGAGGACTCTGAAGCTTTCTTT.

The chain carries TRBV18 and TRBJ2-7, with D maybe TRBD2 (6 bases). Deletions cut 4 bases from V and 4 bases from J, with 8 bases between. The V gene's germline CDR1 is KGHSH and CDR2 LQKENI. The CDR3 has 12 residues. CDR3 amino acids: CASSQGRYEQYV. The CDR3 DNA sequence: TGTGCCAGCTCACAGGGGAGGTACGAGCAGTACGTC.

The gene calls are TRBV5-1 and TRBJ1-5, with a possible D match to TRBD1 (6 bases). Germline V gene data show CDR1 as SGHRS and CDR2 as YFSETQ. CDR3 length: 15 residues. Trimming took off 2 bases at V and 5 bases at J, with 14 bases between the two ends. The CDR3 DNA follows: TGCGCCAGCAGCTTTTCCGGACAGCCTGATCAGCCCCAGCATTTT. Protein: CASSFSGQPDQPQHF.

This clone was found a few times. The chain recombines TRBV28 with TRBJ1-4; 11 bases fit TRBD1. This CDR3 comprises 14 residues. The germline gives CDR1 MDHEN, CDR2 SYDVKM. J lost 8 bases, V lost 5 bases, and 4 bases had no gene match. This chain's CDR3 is CASSPGTGGEKLFF. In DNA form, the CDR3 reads TGTGCCAGCAGTCCAGGGACAGGGGGGGAAAAACTGTTTTTT. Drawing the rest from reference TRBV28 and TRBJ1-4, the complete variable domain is DVKVTQSSRYLVKRTGEKVFLECVQDMDHENMFWYRQDPGLGLRLIYFSYDVKMKEKGDIPEGYSVSREKKERFSLILESASTNQTSMYLCASSPGTGGEKLFFGSGTQLSVL.

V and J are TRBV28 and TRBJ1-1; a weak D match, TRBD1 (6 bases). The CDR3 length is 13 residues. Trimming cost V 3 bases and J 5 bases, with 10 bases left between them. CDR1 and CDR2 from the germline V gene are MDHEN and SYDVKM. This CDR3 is CASSLGQGTEAFF. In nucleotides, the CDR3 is TGTGCCAGCAGTTTGGGGCAGGGGACTGAAGCTTTCTTT. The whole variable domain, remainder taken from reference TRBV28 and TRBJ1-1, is DVKVTQSSRYLVKRTGEKVFLECVQDMDHENMFWYRQDPGLGLRLIYFSYDVKMKEKGDIPEGYSVSREKKERFSLILESASTNQTSMYLCASSLGQGTEAFFGQGTRLTVV.

As DNA, the CDR3 is TGTGCCAGTAGGGAGCCGGGACAGGGGACTGAAGCTTTCTTT. Its translation is CASREPGQGTEAFF. This chain joins TRBV19 and TRBJ1-1; 10 bases are a match to TRBD1. This CDR3 is built from 14 residues. V was clipped by 6 bases and J by 5 bases; unmatched bases: 6. CDR1 is LNHDA and CDR2 is SQIVND in the germline V gene (reference sequence).

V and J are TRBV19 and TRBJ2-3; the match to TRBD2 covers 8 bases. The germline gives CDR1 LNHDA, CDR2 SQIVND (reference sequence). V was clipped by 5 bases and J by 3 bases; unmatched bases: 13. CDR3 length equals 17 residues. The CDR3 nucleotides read TGTGCCAGTAGTTGGCGGGGGGCAGTGGAGGGGACAGATACGCAGTATTTT. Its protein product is CASSWRGAVEGTDTQYF.

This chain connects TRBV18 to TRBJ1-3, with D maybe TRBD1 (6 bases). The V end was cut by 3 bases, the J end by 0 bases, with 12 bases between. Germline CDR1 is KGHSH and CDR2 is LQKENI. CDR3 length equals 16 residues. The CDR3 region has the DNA TGTGCCAGCTCACCGAATACAGGGAACTCTGGAAACACCATATATTTT. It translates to CASSPNTGNSGNTIYF.

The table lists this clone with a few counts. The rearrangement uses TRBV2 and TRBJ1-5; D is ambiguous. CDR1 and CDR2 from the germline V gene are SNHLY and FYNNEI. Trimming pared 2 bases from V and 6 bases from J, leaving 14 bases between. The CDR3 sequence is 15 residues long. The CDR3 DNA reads TGTGCCAGCAGTGAAAGGAACCCAGGAACTCAGCCCCAGCATTTT. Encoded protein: CASSERNPGTQPQHF.

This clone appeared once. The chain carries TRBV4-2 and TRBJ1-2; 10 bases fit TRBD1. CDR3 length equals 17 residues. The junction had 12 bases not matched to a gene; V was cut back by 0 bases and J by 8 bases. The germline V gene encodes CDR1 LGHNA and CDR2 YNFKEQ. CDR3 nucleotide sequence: TGTGCCAGCAGCCAAGATCCCCGGGGACAGGGGAGTGAAGGCTACACCTTC. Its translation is CASSQDPRGQGSEGYTF.

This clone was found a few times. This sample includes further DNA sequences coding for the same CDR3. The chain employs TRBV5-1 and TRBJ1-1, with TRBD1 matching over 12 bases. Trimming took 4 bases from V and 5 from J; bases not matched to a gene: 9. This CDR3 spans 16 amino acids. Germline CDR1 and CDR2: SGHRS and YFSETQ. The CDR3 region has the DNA TGCGCCAGCAGCCCGGGGACAGGGGGCGCGGGTACTGAAGCTTTCTTT. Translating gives CASSPGTGGAGTEAFF.

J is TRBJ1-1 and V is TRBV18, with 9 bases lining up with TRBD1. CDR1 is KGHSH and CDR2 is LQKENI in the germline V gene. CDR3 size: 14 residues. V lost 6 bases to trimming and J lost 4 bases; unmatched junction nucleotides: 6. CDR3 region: CASSGQGLGTEAFF. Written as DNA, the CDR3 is TGTGCCAGCTCGGGACAGGGTTTGGGCACTGAAGCTTTCTTT.

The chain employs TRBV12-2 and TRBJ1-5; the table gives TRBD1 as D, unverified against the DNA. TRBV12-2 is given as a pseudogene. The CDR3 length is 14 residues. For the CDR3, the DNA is TGTGCAGTAACGGAACAGGGCAAAGATCAGCCCCAGCATTTT. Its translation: CAVTEQGKDQPQHF.

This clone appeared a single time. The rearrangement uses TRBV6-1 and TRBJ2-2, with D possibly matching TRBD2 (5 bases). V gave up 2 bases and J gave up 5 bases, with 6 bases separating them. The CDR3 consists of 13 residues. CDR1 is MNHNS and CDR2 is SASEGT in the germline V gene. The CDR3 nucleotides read TGTGCCAGCAGTGAAACGGGGACCGGGGAGCTGTTTTTT. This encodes CASSETGTGELFF.

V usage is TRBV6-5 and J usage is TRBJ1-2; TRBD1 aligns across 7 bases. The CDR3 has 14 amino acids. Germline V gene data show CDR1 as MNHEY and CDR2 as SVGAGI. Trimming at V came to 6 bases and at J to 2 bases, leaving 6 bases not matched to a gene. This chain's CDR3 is CASRETGYNYGYTF. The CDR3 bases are TGTGCCAGCAGGGAGACAGGGTACAACTATGGCTACACCTTC.